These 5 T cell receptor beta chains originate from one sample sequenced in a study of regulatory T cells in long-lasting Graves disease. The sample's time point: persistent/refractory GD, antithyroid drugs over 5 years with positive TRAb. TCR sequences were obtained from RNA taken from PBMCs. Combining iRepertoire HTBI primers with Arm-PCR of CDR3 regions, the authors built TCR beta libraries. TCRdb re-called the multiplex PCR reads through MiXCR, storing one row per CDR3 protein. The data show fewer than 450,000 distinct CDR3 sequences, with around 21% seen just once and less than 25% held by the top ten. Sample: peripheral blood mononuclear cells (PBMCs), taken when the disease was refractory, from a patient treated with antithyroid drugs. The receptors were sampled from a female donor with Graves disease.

Here the CDR3 reads CASSLGTWGSQPETQYF. The CDR3 DNA follows: TGTGCCAGCAGCTTAGGCACGTGGGGGTCTCAACCGGAGACCCAGTACTTC. The chain recombines TRBV7-9 with TRBJ2-5; either TRBD1 or TRBD2 may supply D (5 bases each). This CDR3 spans 17 amino acids. Deletions cut 1 base from V and 5 bases from J, with 20 bases between. Germline V gene sequence: CDR1 SEHNR, CDR2 FQNEAQ (reference sequence).

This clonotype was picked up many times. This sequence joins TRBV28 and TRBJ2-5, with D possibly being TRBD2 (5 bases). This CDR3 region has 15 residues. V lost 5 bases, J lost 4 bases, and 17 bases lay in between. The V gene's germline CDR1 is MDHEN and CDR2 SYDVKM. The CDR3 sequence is CASSAGIGRRETQYF. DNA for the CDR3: TGTGCCAGCAGTGCAGGCATTGGGAGACGAGAGACCCAGTACTTC.

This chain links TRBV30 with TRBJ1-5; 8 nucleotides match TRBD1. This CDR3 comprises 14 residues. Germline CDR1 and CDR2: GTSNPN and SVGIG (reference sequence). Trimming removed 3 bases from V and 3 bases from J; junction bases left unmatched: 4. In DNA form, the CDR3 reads TGTGCCTGGAGCTTGACAGGGGTCAATCAGCCCCAGCATTTT. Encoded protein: CAWSLTGVNQPQHF. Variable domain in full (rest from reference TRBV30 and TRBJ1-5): SQTIHQWPATLVQPVGSPLSLECTVEGTSNPNLYWYRQAAGRGLQLLFYSVGIGQISSEVPQNLSASRPQDRQFILSSKKLLLSDSGFYLCAWSLTGVNQPQHFGDGTRLSIL.

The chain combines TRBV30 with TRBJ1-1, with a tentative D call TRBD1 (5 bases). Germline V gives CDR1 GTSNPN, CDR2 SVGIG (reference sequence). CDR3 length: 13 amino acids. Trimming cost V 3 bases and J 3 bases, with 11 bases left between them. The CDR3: CAWRHGGDTEAFF. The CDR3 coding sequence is TGTGCCTGGAGGCATGGGGGTGACACTGAAGCTTTCTTT. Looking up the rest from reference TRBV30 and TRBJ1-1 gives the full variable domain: SQTIHQWPATLVQPVGSPLSLECTVEGTSNPNLYWYRQAAGRGLQLLFYSVGIGQISSEVPQNLSASRPQDRQFILSSKKLLLSDSGFYLCAWRHGGDTEAFFGQGTRLTVV.

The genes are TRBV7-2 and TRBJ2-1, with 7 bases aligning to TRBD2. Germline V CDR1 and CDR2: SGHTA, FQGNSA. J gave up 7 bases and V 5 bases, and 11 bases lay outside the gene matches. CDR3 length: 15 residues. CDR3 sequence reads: CASSPRGGSVNEQFF. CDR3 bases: TGTGCCAGCAGCCCCCGGGGCGGGAGTGTGAATGAGCAGTTCTTC.